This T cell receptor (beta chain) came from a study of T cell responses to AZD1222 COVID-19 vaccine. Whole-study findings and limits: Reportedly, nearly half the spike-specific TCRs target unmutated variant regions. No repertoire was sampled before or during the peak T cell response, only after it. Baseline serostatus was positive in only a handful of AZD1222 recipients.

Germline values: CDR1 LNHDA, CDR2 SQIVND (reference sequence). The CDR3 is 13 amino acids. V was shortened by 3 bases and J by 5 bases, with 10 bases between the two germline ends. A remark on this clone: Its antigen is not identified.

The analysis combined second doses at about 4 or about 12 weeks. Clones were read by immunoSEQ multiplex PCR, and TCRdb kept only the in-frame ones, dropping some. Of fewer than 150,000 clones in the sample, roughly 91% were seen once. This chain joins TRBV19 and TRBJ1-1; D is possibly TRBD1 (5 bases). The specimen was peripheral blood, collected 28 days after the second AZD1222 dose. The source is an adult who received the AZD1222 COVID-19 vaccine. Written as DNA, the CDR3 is TGTGCCAGTAGTATTGGGGCAAGAACTGAAGCTTTCTTT. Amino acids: CASSIGARTEAFF.